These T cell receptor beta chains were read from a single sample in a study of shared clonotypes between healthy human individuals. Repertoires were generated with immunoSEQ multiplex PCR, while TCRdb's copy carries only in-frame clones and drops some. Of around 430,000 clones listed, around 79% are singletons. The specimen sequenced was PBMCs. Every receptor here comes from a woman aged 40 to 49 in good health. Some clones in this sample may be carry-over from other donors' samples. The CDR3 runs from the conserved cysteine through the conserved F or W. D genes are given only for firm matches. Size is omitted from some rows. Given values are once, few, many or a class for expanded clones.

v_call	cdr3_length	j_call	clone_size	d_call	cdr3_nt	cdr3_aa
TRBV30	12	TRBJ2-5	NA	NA	TGTGCCTGGAGTGCCAGGTCAGAGACCCAGTACTTC	CAWSARSETQYF
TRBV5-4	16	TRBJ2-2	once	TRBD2	TGTGCCAGCAGCTCCCAATATAGCGGGAGGGGCGGGGAGCTGTTTTTT	CASSSQYSGRGGELFF
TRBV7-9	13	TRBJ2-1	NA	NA	TGTGCCAGCAGCTTCCGTCCGGCGGATGAGCAGTTCTTC	CASSFRPADEQFF
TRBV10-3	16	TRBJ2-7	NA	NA	TGTGCCATCAGTGAGTCTCCGAGTGGGGGTTCCTACGAGCAGTACTTC	CAISESPSGGSYEQYF
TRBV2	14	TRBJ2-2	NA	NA	TGTGCCAGCTCTCTAGCGCCGAACACCGGGGAGCTGTTTTTT	CASSLAPNTGELFF
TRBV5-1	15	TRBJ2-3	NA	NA	TGCGCCAGCAGCTTGACGCCGGACTCCCCAGATACGCAGTATTTT	CASSLTPDSPDTQYF
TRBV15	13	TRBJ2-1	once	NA	TGTGCCACCAGCGCTAGAGTGGCAAATGAGCAGTTCTTC	CATSARVANEQFF
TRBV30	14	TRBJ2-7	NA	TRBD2	TGTGCCTGGAGTGTAGGGGCGGGAGTTGGGGAGCAGTACTTC	CAWSVGAGVGEQYF
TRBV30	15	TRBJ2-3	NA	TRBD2	TGTGCCTGCTTAGGCGGGAGGGCCCCCACAGATACGCAGTATTTT	CACLGGRAPTDTQYF
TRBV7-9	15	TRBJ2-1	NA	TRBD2	TGTGCCAGCAGCTTAACACTAGCGGGCTACAATGAGCAGTTCTTC	CASSLTLAGYNEQFF
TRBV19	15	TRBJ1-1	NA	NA	TGTGCCAGTAGTACCCAAGGTGGGGCGTCCGGGAAGGGTTTCTTT	CASSTQGGASGKGFF
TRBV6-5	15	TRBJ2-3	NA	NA	TGTGCCAGCAGGGCGGGGGCGATTTTCACAGATACGCAGTATTTT	CASRAGAIFTDTQYF
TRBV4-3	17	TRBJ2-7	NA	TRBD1	TGCGCCAGCAGCCCAGAAGGGACAGGGCAGGACTCCTACGAGCAGTACTTC	CASSPEGTGQDSYEQYF
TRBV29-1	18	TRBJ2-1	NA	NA	TGCAGCGTTGAAGATGGGGACTCCTCACTCCTCTCCTACAATGAGCAGTTCTTC	CSVEDGDSSLLSYNEQFF
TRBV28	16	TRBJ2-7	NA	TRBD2	TGTGCCAGCAGTTCTCCGACTAGCGGGAGAATCAACGAGCAGTACTTC	CASSSPTSGRINEQYF
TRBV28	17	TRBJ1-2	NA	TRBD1	TGTGCCAGCAGTTGGTTGTGGGGGACAGGGGTCGGCTATGGCTACACCTTC	CASSWLWGTGVGYGYTF
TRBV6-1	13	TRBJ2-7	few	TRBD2	TGTGCCAGCAGTGTTAGCGGGGCCTACAAGCAGTACTTC	CASSVSGAYKQYF
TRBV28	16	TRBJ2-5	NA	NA	TGTGCCAGCAGCTCCCCAGGTGACATTTCTGGGGAGACCCAGTACTTC	CASSSPGDISGETQYF
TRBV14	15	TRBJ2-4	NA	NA	TGTGCCAGCAGCCAAGATCTACTCCCCGAGGGGATTCAGTACTTC	CASSQDLLPEGIQYF
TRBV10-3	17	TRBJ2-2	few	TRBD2	TGTGCCATCAATGGACTAGCGGGAGGTTCGAACACCGGGGAGCTGTTTTTT	CAINGLAGGSNTGELFF
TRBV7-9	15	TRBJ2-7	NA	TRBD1	TGTGCCAGCAGCTTAGGACAGGGGCTGCCCTACGAGCAGTACTTC	CASSLGQGLPYEQYF
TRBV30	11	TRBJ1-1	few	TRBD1	TGTGCCTGGAACGGCAGGGGGGAAGCTTTCTTT	CAWNGRGEAFF
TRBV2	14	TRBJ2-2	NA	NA	TGTGCCAGCACTGCAGGCTTTCACGCCGGGGAGCTGTTTTTT	CASTAGFHAGELFF
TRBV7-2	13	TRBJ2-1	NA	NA	TGTGCCAGCAGCTTAGGACCCCTCAACGATCAGTTCTTC	CASSLGPLNDQFF
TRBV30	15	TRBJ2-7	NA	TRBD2	TGTGCCTGGAGTCCTGTAGCGGGAGTGGGGTACGAGCAGTACTTC	CAWSPVAGVGYEQYF
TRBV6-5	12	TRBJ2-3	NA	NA	TGTGCCAGCAGTAGCGGGACAGATACGCAGTATTTT	CASSSGTDTQYF
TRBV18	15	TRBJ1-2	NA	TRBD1	TGTGCCAGCTCGCCTACAGGGGTGGCCCTCTATGGCTACACCTTC	CASSPTGVALYGYTF
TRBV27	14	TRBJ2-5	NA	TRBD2	TGTGCCAGCAGTGCGCAGGGAGGGATTGGGACCCAGTACTTC	CASSAQGGIGTQYF
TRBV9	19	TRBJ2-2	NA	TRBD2	TGTGCCAGCAGCCCTAGGAGGACTAGCGGAACCATGGGGACCGGGGAGCTGTTTTTT	CASSPRRTSGTMGTGELFF
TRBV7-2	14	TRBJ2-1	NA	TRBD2	TGTGCCAGCAGCCTTAGCGGGAGGGAATCTGAGCAGTTCTTC	CASSLSGRESEQFF
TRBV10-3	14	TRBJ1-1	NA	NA	TGTGCCATCAGTGATGAGGCTCGGAACACTGAAGCTTTCTTT	CAISDEARNTEAFF
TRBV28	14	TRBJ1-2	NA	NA	TGTGCCAGCACCCTGGGGCAGAATAACTATGGCTACACCTTC	CASTLGQNNYGYTF
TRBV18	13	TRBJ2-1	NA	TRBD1	TGTGCCAGCTCAGCCGAGACAGGGGTCGAGCAGTTCTTC	CASSAETGVEQFF
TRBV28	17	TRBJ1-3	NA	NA	TGTGCCAGCAGTACCACCTGGGGACCGGACTCTGGAAACACCATATATTTT	CASSTTWGPDSGNTIYF
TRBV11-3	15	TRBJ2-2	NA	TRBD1	TGTGCCAGCAGCTTAGGGCAGGGGGATACCGGGGAGCTGTTTTTT	CASSLGQGDTGELFF
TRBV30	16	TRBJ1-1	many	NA	TGTGCCGCGGAGGCAGGGATGATTTCTTGGAGCACTGAAGCTTTCTTT	CAAEAGMISWSTEAFF
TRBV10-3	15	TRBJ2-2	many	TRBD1	TGTGCCATCAGTGAGGGGACAGCGAACACCGGGGAGCTGTTTTTT	CAISEGTANTGELFF
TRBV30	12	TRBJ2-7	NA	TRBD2	TGTGCCTGGAGGGGACTAGTTAGCGAGCAGTACTTC	CAWRGLVSEQYF
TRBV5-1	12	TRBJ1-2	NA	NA	TGCGCCAGCCACACAGATAACTATGGCTACACCTTC	CASHTDNYGYTF
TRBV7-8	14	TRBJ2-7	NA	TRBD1	TGTGCCAGCAGCCCAATCGGGACAGGATACGAGCAGTACTTC	CASSPIGTGYEQYF
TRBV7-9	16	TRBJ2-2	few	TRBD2	TGTGCCAGCAGCCAACTAGCGGGAGTGTCGACCGGGGAGCTGTTTTTT	CASSQLAGVSTGELFF
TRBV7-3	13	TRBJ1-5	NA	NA	TGTGCCAGCAGCCCCCCGGGTGGTCAGCCCCAGCATTTT	CASSPPGGQPQHF
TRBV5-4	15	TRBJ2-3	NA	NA	TGTGCCAGCAGCGGGGGAGGCTCTTGCACAGATACGCAGTATTTT	CASSGGGSCTDTQYF
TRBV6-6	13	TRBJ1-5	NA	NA	TGTGCCAGCAGTCAGGAAAACTATCAGCCCCAGCATTTT	CASSQENYQPQHF
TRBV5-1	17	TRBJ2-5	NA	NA	TGCGCCAGCAGCCTGGACGTAGGTCAGCTTGGGGAAGAGACCCAGTACTTC	CASSLDVGQLGEETQYF
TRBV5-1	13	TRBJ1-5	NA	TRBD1	TGCGCCAGCCGGGCCAGGGGGAATCAGCCCCAGCATTTT	CASRARGNQPQHF
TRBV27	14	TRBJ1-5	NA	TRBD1	TGTGCCAGCAGTTTTGGGACAGGAGTTCAGCCCCAGCATTTT	CASSFGTGVQPQHF
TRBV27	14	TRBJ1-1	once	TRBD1	TGTGCCAGCAGTAGGACAGGGGGAAGTACTGAAGCTTTCTTT	CASSRTGGSTEAFF
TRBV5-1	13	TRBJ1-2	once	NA	TGCGCCAGCAGCTTGGCCCAACGATATGGCTACACCTTC	CASSLAQRYGYTF
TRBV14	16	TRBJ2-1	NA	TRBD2	TGTGCCAGCAGCCAGCCCCCCCCGGGAGGGGGCAATGAGCAGTTCTTC	CASSQPPPGGGNEQFF
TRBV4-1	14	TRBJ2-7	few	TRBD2	TGCGCCAGCAGCAGGGGGACTAGCGGCTACGAGCAGTACTTC	CASSRGTSGYEQYF
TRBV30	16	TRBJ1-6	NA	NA	TGTGCCTGGAGTATCGGGGCAGGTGCCAATAATTCACCCCTCCACTTT	CAWSIGAGANNSPLHF
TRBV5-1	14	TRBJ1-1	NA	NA	TGCGCCAGCAGCATAGGGGGGGCTGGCACTGAAGCTTTCTTT	CASSIGGAGTEAFF
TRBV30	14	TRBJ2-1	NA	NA	TGTGCCTGGAGCCCGGGACTCCCCTACAATGAGCAGTTCTTC	CAWSPGLPYNEQFF
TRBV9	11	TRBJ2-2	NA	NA	TGTGCCAGCAGCGGCACCGGGGAGCTGTTTTTT	CASSGTGELFF
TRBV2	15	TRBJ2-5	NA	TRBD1	TGTGCCAGCAGTGGAATGACAGGGGGCGAAGAGACCCAGTACTTC	CASSGMTGGEETQYF
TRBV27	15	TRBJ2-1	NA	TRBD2	TGTGCCAGCAGTCCCGGGACTAGCGGGAGGAGTGAGCAGTTCTTC	CASSPGTSGRSEQFF
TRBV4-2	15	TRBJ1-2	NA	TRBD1	TGTGCCAGCAGCCAGGTGACAGGGCTCAACTATGGCTACACCTTC	CASSQVTGLNYGYTF
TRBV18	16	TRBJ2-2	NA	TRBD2	TGTGCCAGCTCCCTCCGGAGTAGCGGGAGCGAGGTGGAGCTGTTTTTT	CASSLRSSGSEVELFF
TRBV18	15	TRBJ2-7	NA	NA	TGTGCCAGCTCACCTCAGGAGGGACGCATTTACGAGCAGTACTTC	CASSPQEGRIYEQYF